These 8 T cell receptor beta chains were all obtained from the same sample, sequenced in a study of Graves' ophthalmopathy and Graves' hyperthyroidism. From RNA, the CDR3 regions of TCR beta chains were amplified and sequenced. Second-round multiplex PCR came after a first-round RT-PCR that employed HTBI primers. TCRdb independently ran MiXCR on the multiplex PCR reads; one entry per CDR3 protein. This table has about 740,000 distinct CDR3 sequences, about 44% appearing once. Sequences were obtained from peripheral blood. The origin of the receptors is an adult man with Graves' ophthalmopathy.

As regards this clonotype: The junction departs from germline at one end; a sequencing error may be responsible. The chain couples TRBV7-9 to TRBJ2-7; D tentatively fits TRBD1 or TRBD2 (5 bases each). CDR1 is SEHNR and CDR2 is FQNEAQ in the germline V gene (reference sequence). This CDR3 region has 16 residues. The CDR3: CASSQDRRTPIYEQYF. The DNA of the CDR3 is TGCGCCAGCAGCCAAGATCGGAGGACACCCATCTACGAGCAGTACTTC.

This clonotype has ten or more counts. The V gene is TRBV15, the J gene TRBJ1-5; D is undetermined. The CDR3 sequence is 15 residues long. The germline gives CDR1 LNHNV, CDR2 YYDKDF (reference sequence). V was clipped by 1 base and J by 2 bases, with 9 bases between them. CDR3 amino acids: CATSRGGFGNQPQHF. CDR3 nucleotide sequence: TGTGCCACCAGCAGAGGAGGTTTTGGCAATCAGCCCCAGCATTTT.

This clonotype was found many times. The CDR3 bases are TGTGCCATCAGTGAGTCATTAGGAGTATCCGAGACCCAGTACTTC. Translated: CAISESLGVSETQYF. The chain couples TRBV10-3 to TRBJ2-5; the D is unclear. Germline CDR1 reads ENHRY; CDR2 reads SYGVKD. The CDR3 loop spans 15 amino acids. Between the trimmed V and J ends, which lost 0 bases and 5 bases, there was a span of 13 bases.

The rearrangement links TRBV5-4 to TRBJ2-5; D tentatively fits TRBD1 or TRBD2 (5 bases each). Trimming shortened V by 0 bases and J by 0 bases, and 9 bases separated the two germline ends. This CDR3 has 15 amino acids. The germline CDR1 and CDR2 sequences are SGHNT and YYREEE (reference sequence). The CDR3 is CASSLGGSHQETQYF. In nucleotides, the CDR3 is TGTGCCAGCAGCTTGGGGGGGTCACACCAAGAGACCCAGTACTTC.

The chain links TRBV7-9 to TRBJ2-3; no firm D call. The CDR3 extends over 13 amino acids. Trimming left V 8 bases short and J 4 bases short, with 13 bases between. Germline V gives CDR1 SEHNR, CDR2 FQNEAQ (reference sequence). CDR3 DNA: TGTGCCAGCCGTTCGATAAACCCAGATACGCAGTATTTT. Residues: CASRSINPDTQYF.

The rearrangement uses TRBV12-3 or TRBV12-4 and TRBJ1-5, with unresolved D. The germline V and J ends were trimmed by 7 bases and 6 bases, with 13 bases remaining between them. The CDR3 contains 13 residues. CDR3 amino acids: CASTNTDGQPQHF. The CDR3 DNA reads TGTGCCAGCACCAACACTGATGGTCAGCCCCAGCATTTT.

Written as DNA, the CDR3 is TGCAGTGCTAGCCCGGCGGGCTCAGATAATGAAAAACTGTTTTTT. It codes for CSASPAGSDNEKLFF. V usage is TRBV20-1 and J usage is TRBJ1-4; D gene unclear. The germline V and J ends were trimmed by 3 bases and 4 bases, with 15 bases remaining between them. Germline V lookup: CDR1 DFQATT, CDR2 SNEGSKA (reference sequence). This CDR3 contains 15 residues.

The rearrangement uses TRBV7-9 and TRBJ1-1, with TRBD1 as a possible D gene (6 bases). Trimming cost V 5 bases and J 3 bases, with 13 bases left between them. This CDR3 contains 14 residues. Germline assignment: CDR1 SEHNR and CDR2 FQNEAQ (reference sequence). The DNA of the CDR3 is TGTGCCAGCAGCCGGACAGCAAGCTACACTGAAGCTTTCTTT. The encoded protein is CASSRTASYTEAFF.